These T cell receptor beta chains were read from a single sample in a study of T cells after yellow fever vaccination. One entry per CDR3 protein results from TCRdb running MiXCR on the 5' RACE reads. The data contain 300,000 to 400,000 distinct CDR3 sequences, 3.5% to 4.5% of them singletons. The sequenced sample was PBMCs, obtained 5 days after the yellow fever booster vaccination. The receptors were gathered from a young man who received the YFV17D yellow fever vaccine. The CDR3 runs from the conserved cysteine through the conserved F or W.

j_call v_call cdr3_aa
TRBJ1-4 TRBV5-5 CASSKLQGVEEKLFF
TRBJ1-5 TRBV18 CASSPRGTANQPQHF
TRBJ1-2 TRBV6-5 CASSYVQGKNYGYTF
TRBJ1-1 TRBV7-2 CASSATGGGNTEAFF
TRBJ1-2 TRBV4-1 CASSQTDGTERGYTF
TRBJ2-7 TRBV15 CATSSRRGPWDEQYF
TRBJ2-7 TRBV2 CASLLAGAYEQYF
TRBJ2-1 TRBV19 CATLSSSYNEQFF
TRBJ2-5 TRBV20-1 CSARVGQQETQYF
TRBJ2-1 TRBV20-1 CSASGAPYNEQFF
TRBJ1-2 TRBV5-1 CASSSGESAYGYTF
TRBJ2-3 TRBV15 CATSSGRGQNTQYF
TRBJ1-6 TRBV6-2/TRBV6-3 CASSYSTTRAGYYNSPLHF
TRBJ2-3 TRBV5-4 CASTLGTSGGARADTQYF
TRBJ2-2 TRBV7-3 CASSLKTGGASGELFF
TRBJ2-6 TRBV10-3 CAISDYLVGGANVLTF
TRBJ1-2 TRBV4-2 CASSHTSGQGFSYTF
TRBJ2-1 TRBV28 CASSSHGTGEDEQFF
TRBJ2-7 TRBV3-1 CASSPSQGIRHF
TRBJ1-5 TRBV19 CASSQLGQGARQPQHF
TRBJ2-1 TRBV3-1 CASSPGGRDEQFF
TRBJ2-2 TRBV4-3 CASSQERNSQNTGELFF
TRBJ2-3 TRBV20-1 CSVPDRGPTDTQYF
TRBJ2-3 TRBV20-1 CSAREADGGPTLITDTQYF
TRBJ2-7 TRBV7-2 CASSFVAAEQYF
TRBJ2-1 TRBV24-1 CATEPPGGNEQFF
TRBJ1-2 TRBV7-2 CASSFSEGPYGYTF
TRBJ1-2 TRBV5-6 CASSLWRARTF
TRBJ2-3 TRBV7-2 CASSLGLGRGGRGTDTQYF
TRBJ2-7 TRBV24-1 CATSDGYEQYF
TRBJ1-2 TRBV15 CATSREKDGINYGYTF
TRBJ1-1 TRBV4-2 CASSRYTGNTEAFF
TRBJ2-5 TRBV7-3 CAIPPKETQYF
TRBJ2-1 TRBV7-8 CASSLASSNGGIYSYNEQFF
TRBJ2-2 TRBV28 CASSHMPGQGFGTGELFF
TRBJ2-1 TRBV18 CASSLTSGGFNNEQFF
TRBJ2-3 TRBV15 CATSLSYPTSGVTDTQYF
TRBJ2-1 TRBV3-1 CASRRTSERDEQFF
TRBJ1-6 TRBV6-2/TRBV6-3 CASSYRDSPLHF
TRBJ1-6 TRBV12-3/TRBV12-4 CASSLRNSPLHF
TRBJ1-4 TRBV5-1 CASSRQSATNEKLFF
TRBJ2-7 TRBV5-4 CASSLSGREQYF
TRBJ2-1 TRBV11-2 CASLPQYSYNEQFF
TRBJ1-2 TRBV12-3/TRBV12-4 CASSNRQGAVNYGYTF
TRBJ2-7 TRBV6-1 CASRPREGSDSYEQYF
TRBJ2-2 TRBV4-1 CASSLEGGTSSQTYSTGELFF
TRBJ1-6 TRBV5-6 CASSFSHSPLHF
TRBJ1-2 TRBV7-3 CASSLTPGGSSYTF
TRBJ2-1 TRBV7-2 CASSSLGGQGALGRFF
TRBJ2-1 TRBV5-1 CASSFRGLAPNNEQFF
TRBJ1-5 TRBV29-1 CSVVDGGGQPQHF
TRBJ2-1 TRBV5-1 CASSPGQGAYELFF
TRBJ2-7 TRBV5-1 CASTPHPGSLAHEQYF
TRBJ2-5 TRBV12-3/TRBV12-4 CASRQAIQETQYF